The sequence of this TCR beta chain was determined in a study of T cells after yellow fever vaccination. This clonotype has a handful of counts. TCRdb re-derived calls from the 5' RACE reads in MiXCR, one entry per CDR3 protein. Here the sample spans hundreds of thousands of distinct CDR3 sequences, roughly 3.5% being singletons. V shed 1 base and J 6 bases; nucleotides not matched to a gene: 10. This CDR3 spans 18 amino acids. Per the germline V gene, CDR1 is MGHRA and CDR2 is YSYEKL. V gene TRBV4-1 combines with J gene TRBJ1-5, with 12 bases aligning to TRBD1. This clonotype was obtained from a young man who received the YFV17D yellow fever vaccine. Sample: PBMCs, taken on the day of the yellow fever booster vaccination. Written as DNA, the CDR3 is TGCGCCAGCAGCCAAGTAAGGGACAGGGGGCAACGAAGTCAGCCCCAGCATTTT. It specifies CASSQVRDRGQRSQPQHF.